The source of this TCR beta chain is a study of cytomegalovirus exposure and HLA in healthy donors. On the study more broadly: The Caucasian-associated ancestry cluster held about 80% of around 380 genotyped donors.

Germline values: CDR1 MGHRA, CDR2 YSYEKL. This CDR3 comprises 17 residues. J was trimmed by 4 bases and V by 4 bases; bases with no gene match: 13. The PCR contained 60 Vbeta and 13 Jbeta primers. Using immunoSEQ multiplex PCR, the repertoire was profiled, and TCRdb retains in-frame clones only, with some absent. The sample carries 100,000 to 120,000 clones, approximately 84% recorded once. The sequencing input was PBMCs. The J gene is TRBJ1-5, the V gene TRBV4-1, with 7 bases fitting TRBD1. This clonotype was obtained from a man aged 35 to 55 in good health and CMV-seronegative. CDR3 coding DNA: TGCGCCAGCAGCCGAGAGCCCTCAGACAGGGTAAATCAGCCCCAGCATTTT. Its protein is CASSREPSDRVNQPQHF.